A single sample gave rise to the 10 T cell receptor beta chains below, sequenced in a study of PD-1 blockade in mismatch repair-deficient tumors. The table came from immunoSEQ multiplex PCR; TCRdb's copy has only in-frame clones and leaves some out. The table lists about 14,000 clones, about nine tenths of them singletons, with 9.5% to 12% in the top ten. Time point defined: identical approximately nine-day culture without peptide (control). Their antigens are not known. The source was cells cultured in vitro, collected from a patient treated with pembrolizumab. The receptors here all came from an adult with mismatch repair-deficient cancer.

The rearrangement links TRBV2 to TRBJ1-1, with no clear D. CDR3 length: 14 amino acids. Trimming shortened V by 7 bases and J by 1 base, and 13 bases separated the two germline ends. Germline assignment: CDR1 SNHLY and CDR2 FYNNEI. The CDR3 spells CASNQPGPNTEAFF. The DNA for the CDR3 is TGTGCCAGCAATCAGCCAGGCCCGAACACTGAAGCTTTCTTT.

V gene TRBV28 combines with J gene TRBJ1-5; D is ambiguous. This CDR3 has 14 residues. Germline CDR1 reads MDHEN; CDR2 reads SYDVKM. V lost 6 bases to trimming and J lost 4 bases, with 13 bases between them. The CDR3 here is CASSPDFDNQPQHF. CDR3 in DNA: TGTGCCAGCAGCCCAGATTTCGATAATCAGCCCCAGCATTTT.

The V and J genes are TRBV19 and TRBJ1-3; D is undetermined. Germline V gene lookup returns CDR1 LNHDA and CDR2 SQIVND (reference sequence). This CDR3 region has 16 residues. Trimming took 3 bases from V and 4 from J, leaving 16 bases between them. CDR3 in DNA: TGTGCCAGTAGTATTCAACAGATTACCGCGGGAAACACCATATATTTT. The encoded protein is CASSIQQITAGNTIYF.

J is TRBJ2-3 and V is TRBV6-6; D is undetermined. The CDR3 extends over 14 amino acids. V lost 0 bases, J lost 6 bases, and 10 bases lay in between. CDR1 and CDR2 (germline): MNHNY, SVGAGI (reference sequence). In DNA form, the CDR3 reads TGTGCCAGCAGTTACTCTCAGGCCCAGGATACGCAGTATTTT. Protein: CASSYSQAQDTQYF.

This clone is a singleton in its sample. V usage is TRBV19 and J usage is TRBJ1-5, with TRBD1 matching 8 bases. Germline V gives CDR1 LNHDA, CDR2 SQIVND (reference sequence). The CDR3 contains 16 residues. V lost 4 bases, J lost 0 bases, and 5 bases stayed unmatched. This CDR3 is CASSSTGGFSNQPQHF. The CDR3 bases are TGTGCCAGTAGTAGCACAGGGGGATTTAGCAATCAGCCCCAGCATTTT.

This chain connects TRBV5-1 to TRBJ2-1; a possible D gene is TRBD2 (6 bases). The V end lost 2 bases, the J end lost 0 bases, and 12 bases lay between the germline ends. This CDR3 region has 16 residues. CDR1 is SGHRS and CDR2 is YFSETQ in the germline V gene. The DNA for the CDR3 is TGCGCCAGCAGCTTCGGGACTTCCGACTCCTACAATGAGCAGTTCTTC. Protein sequence: CASSFGTSDSYNEQFF.

This chain connects TRBV19 to TRBJ2-3; 9 nucleotides line up with TRBD2. V shed 10 bases, J shed 0 bases, and the junction held 11 bases outside the gene matches. The CDR3 is 16 amino acids. Germline values: CDR1 LNHDA, CDR2 SQIVND (reference sequence). This chain's CDR3 is CATRRLTSGSTDTQYF. The CDR3, as DNA: TGTGCCACCCGCCGGTTAACTAGCGGGAGCACAGATACGCAGTATTTT. The full variable domain, its missing parts supplied by reference TRBV19 and TRBJ2-3, is DGGITQSPKYLFRKEGQNVTLSCEQNLNHDAMYWYRQDPGQGLRLIYYSQIVNDFQKGDIAEGYSVSREKKESFPLTVTSAQKNPTAFYLCATRRLTSGSTDTQYFGPGTRLTVL.

V is TRBV27 and J is TRBJ2-1; D call uncertain. The CDR3 is made up of 16 amino acids. Trimming took off 2 bases at V and 0 bases at J, with 11 bases between the two ends. Germline lookup yields CDR1 MNHEY and CDR2 SMNVEV (reference sequence). The CDR3 DNA follows: TGTGCCAGCAGTTTAGACGCAATTAGCTCCTACAATGAGCAGTTCTTC. This encodes CASSLDAISSYNEQFF.

The rearrangement joins TRBV5-1 to TRBJ1-2, with unresolved D. CDR3 length: 12 amino acids. The germline gives CDR1 SGHRS, CDR2 YFSETQ. Deletions cut 2 bases from V and 3 bases from J, with 5 bases between. The CDR3 DNA follows: TGCGCCAGCAGCTTTGGGGACTATGGCTACACCTTC. It translates to CASSFGDYGYTF.

The rearrangement joins TRBV13 to TRBJ2-2; D remains ambiguous. CDR3 length: 12 amino acids. Germline CDR1 reads PRHDT; CDR2 reads FYEKMQ (reference sequence). With 7 bases removed from V and 5 bases from J, the gap between germline ends came to 8 bases. The CDR3 loop is CASTSVTGELFF. The CDR3 nucleotides are TGTGCCAGCACCTCCGTTACCGGGGAGCTGTTTTTT. The variable domain in full, completed from reference TRBV13 and TRBJ2-2, reads AAGVIQSPRHLIKEKRETATLKCYPIPRHDTVYWYQQGPGQDPQFLISFYEKMQSDKGSIPDRFSAQQFSDYHSELNMSSLELGDSALYFCASTSVTGELFFGEGSRLTVL.